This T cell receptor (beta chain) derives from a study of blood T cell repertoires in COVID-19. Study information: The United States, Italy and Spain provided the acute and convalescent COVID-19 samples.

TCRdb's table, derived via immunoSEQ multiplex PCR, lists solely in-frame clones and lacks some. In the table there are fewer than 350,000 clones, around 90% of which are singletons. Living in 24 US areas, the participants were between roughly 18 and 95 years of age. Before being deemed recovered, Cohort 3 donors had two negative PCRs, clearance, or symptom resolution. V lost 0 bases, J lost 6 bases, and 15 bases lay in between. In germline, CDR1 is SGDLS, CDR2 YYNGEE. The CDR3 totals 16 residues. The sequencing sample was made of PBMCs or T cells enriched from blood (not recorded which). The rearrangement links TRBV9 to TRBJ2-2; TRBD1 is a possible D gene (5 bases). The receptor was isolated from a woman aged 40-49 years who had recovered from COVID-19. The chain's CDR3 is CASSVGQGLAPGELFF. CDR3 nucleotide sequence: TGTGCCAGCAGCGTAGGTCAGGGTCTGGCTCCCGGGGAGCTGTTTTTT.